The 30 T cell receptor beta chains presented below share a single source sample, sequenced in a study of blood T cell repertoires in COVID-19. Repertoires were generated with immunoSEQ multiplex PCR, while TCRdb's copy carries only in-frame clones and drops some. This sample has around 160,000 clones, with roughly 85% found just once. The sequenced material came from peripheral blood. Receptors were obtained from a woman in her sixties with COVID-19, enrolled during active disease.

The chain joins TRBV19 to TRBJ1-2; TRBD1 aligns across 7 bases. This CDR3 contains 13 residues. Unmatched junction bases numbered 8, after V lost 7 bases and J lost 6 bases. CDR1 LNHDA and CDR2 SQIVND come from the germline V gene (reference sequence). The CDR3 protein is CASTPDRVHGYTF. CDR3 bases: TGTGCCAGTACCCCTGACAGGGTACATGGCTACACCTTC.

This rearrangement joins TRBV6-6 to TRBJ2-7, with 8 nucleotides matching TRBD2. With 7 bases clipped from V and 3 bases from J, the junction kept 14 bases outside the gene matches. The CDR3 spans 16 residues. CDR1 is MNHNY and CDR2 is SVGAGI in the germline V gene (reference sequence). The CDR3 loop reads CASNPTLGGGRYEQYF. Written as DNA, the CDR3 is TGTGCCAGCAACCCCACATTAGGCGGGGGGCGCTACGAGCAGTACTTC.

The chain recombines TRBV4-3 with TRBJ1-1; perhaps TRBD1 as D (5 bases). V was cut by 0 bases and J by 1 base, with 9 bases left in between. The CDR3 covers 15 residues. CDR1 and CDR2 (germline): LGHNA, YSLEER. The CDR3 DNA reads TGCGCCAGCAGCCAAGAGAAGACAGCGAACACTGAAGCTTTCTTT. Protein sequence: CASSQEKTANTEAFF.

The chain carries TRBV5-1 and TRBJ1-2, with TRBD1 identical over 10 bases. This CDR3 comprises 14 residues. CDR1 SGHRS and CDR2 YFSETQ come from the germline V gene. J was trimmed by 7 bases and V by 4 bases; bases with no gene match: 7. CDR3 DNA: TGCGCCAGCAGCCCTCGGACAGGGGGAAGTGGCTACACCTTC. Translation: CASSPRTGGSGYTF. The entire variable domain, with the rest obtained from reference TRBV5-1 and TRBJ1-2, is as follows: KAGVTQTPRYLIKTRGQQVTLSCSPISGHRSVSWYQQTPGQGLQFLFEYFSETQRNKGNFPGRFSGRQFSNSRSEMNVSTLELGDSALYLCASSPRTGGSGYTFGSGTRLTVV.

This rearrangement joins TRBV19 to TRBJ2-1, with TRBD1 matching over 8 bases. The junction had 10 bases not matched to a gene; V was cut back by 10 bases and J by 5 bases. CDR1 and CDR2 (germline): LNHDA, SQIVND (reference sequence). This CDR3 is 14 amino acids long. Written as DNA, the CDR3 is TGTGCCATCGCGACAGGGGCATCGCACAATGAGCAGTTCTTC. Protein sequence: CAIATGASHNEQFF.

The chain recombines TRBV29-1 with TRBJ2-3; 7 bases map to TRBD2. With V trimmed by 4 bases and J by 1 base, 5 bases remained unmatched. The CDR3 extends over 14 amino acids. The germline gives CDR1 SQVTM, CDR2 ANQGSEA. The CDR3 loop is CSVGRGGGTDTQYF. The CDR3 DNA reads as TGCAGCGTTGGACGTGGGGGGGGCACAGATACGCAGTATTTT.

The chain couples TRBV3-1 (or the pseudogene TRBV3-2) to TRBJ1-1; D remains ambiguous. Germline V gene lookup returns CDR1 LGHDT and CDR2 YNNKEL (reference sequence). The CDR3 contains 13 residues. The germline V and J ends were trimmed by 1 base and 6 bases, with 9 bases remaining between them. CDR3 sequence reads: CASSQVRASEAFF. CDR3 nucleotide sequence: TGTGCCAGCAGCCAAGTGAGGGCATCTGAAGCTTTCTTT.

The chain combines TRBV27 with TRBJ2-3, with 7 nucleotides matching TRBD1. Germline-derived CDR1 and CDR2 are MNHEY and SMNVEV (reference sequence). The CDR3 length is 17 residues. The trim removed 6 bases at V and 6 bases at J, leaving 18 bases unmatched. CDR3 in amino acids: CASSPSFRTGIRDTQYF. CDR3 sequence (DNA): TGTGCCAGCAGCCCGTCTTTTAGGACAGGTATTCGGGATACGCAGTATTTT.

V and J are TRBV11-2 and TRBJ2-5; TRBD2 agrees at 13 bases. J gave up 1 base and V 7 bases, and 6 bases lay outside the gene matches. The CDR3 loop spans 16 amino acids. Germline CDR1 is SGHAT and CDR2 is FQNNGV. CDR3 DNA: TGTGCCAGCAACACCGGGACTAGCGGGGTCCAAGAGACCCAGTACTTC. Protein: CASNTGTSGVQETQYF.

This chain connects TRBV14 to TRBJ1-1; 7 bases match TRBD1. With 4 bases clipped from V and 3 bases from J, the junction kept 2 bases outside the gene matches. Germline V gene lookup returns CDR1 SGHDN and CDR2 FVKESK. The CDR3 sequence is 13 residues long. The DNA of the CDR3 is TGTGCCAGCAGCCTCAGGGGGGACACTGAAGCTTTCTTT. Residues: CASSLRGDTEAFF. The full variable domain, rest sourced from reference TRBV14 and TRBJ1-1, is EAGVTQFPSHSVIEKGQTVTLRCDPISGHDNLYWYRRVMGKEIKFLLHFVKESKQDESGMPNNRFLAERTGGTYSTLKVQPAELEDSGVYFCASSLRGDTEAFFGQGTRLTVV.

V gene TRBV3-1 (or the pseudogene TRBV3-2) combines with J gene TRBJ2-2; TRBD1 matches at 9 bases. The CDR3 extends over 16 amino acids. V was clipped by 4 bases and J by 3 bases; unmatched bases: 6. Germline V lookup: CDR1 LGHDT, CDR2 YNNKEL (reference sequence). The CDR3 bases are TGTGCCAGCAGCCTCGGACAGGGGCCCCACACCGGGGAGCTGTTTTTT. Protein sequence: CASSLGQGPHTGELFF.

The chain joins TRBV7-9 to TRBJ1-1; D is ambiguous. V was pared by 4 bases and J by 10 bases, with 10 bases between. This CDR3 comprises 11 residues. The germline V gene encodes CDR1 SEHNR and CDR2 FQNEAQ (reference sequence). The CDR3 nucleotides read TGTGCCAGCAGCTCCCGTACCGGAGCTTTCTTT. It yields the protein CASSSRTGAFF.

The chain has TRBV5-4 and TRBJ2-1; 10 positions match TRBD1. V lost 4 bases and J lost 10; bases outside the gene matches: 5. Germline V gene data show CDR1 as SGHNT and CDR2 as YYREEE (reference sequence). The CDR3 runs to 13 residues. The CDR3 sequence: CASSLRDRGEQFF. CDR3 coding DNA: TGTGCCAGCAGCCTCCGGGACAGGGGAGAGCAGTTCTTC.

This rearrangement joins TRBV18 to TRBJ1-1, with 7 bases fitting TRBD1. The trim removed 5 bases at V and 5 bases at J, leaving 11 bases unmatched. Germline CDR1 KGHSH, CDR2 LQKENI. This CDR3 has 15 residues. DNA of the CDR3: TGTGCCAGCTCAGTCAGGGGGATGGTAAGGACTGAAGCTTTCTTT. Its translation is CASSVRGMVRTEAFF. The full variable domain, rest sourced from reference TRBV18 and TRBJ1-1, is NAGVMQNPRHLVRRRGQEARLRCSPMKGHSHVYWYRQLPEEGLKFMVYLQKENIIDESGMPKERFSAEFPKEGPSILRIQQVVRGDSAAYFCASSVRGMVRTEAFFGQGTRLTVV.

The gene calls are TRBV3-1 (or the pseudogene TRBV3-2) and TRBJ1-2; D may be TRBD1 (5 bases). Germline lookup yields CDR1 LGHDT and CDR2 YNNKEL (reference sequence). Trimming removed 5 bases from V and 6 bases from J, with 10 bases in between. This CDR3 region has 12 residues. Here the CDR3 DNA reads TGTGCCAGCAGCAAGTGGGGCGATGGCTACACCTTC. Amino acids: CASSKWGDGYTF.

The chain recombines TRBV10-3 with TRBJ2-7; 7 bases match TRBD1. This CDR3 comprises 14 residues. After removal of 6 bases from V and 6 bases from J, the junction contained 11 bases not matched to a gene. Germline V gives CDR1 ENHRY, CDR2 SYGVKD. The CDR3 nucleotides read TGTGCCATCAGCCCTGGGACAGCGTCGGCCGAGCAGTACTTC. Encoded protein: CAISPGTASAEQYF.

The chain carries TRBV11-2 and TRBJ2-5, with TRBD2 matching over 9 bases. J lost 3 bases, V lost 5 bases, and 7 bases had no gene match. The CDR3 sequence is 15 residues long. From germline, CDR1 is SGHAT and CDR2 FQNNGV. CDR3 nucleotides: TGTGCCAGCAGCCAACCGGCGGGAGGGAAAGAGACCCAGTACTTC. It yields the protein CASSQPAGGKETQYF.

The V gene is TRBV5-1, the J gene TRBJ1-1; the D is unclear. The CDR3 contains 13 residues. Germline lookup yields CDR1 SGHRS and CDR2 YFSETQ. The V and J ends lost 1 base and 2 bases respectively, with 6 bases between them. CDR3 DNA sequence: TGCGCCAGCAGCTTGCTAGGTAACACTGAAGCTTTCTTT. As protein: CASSLLGNTEAFF.

This chain links TRBV2 with TRBJ2-7, with D tentatively TRBD1 (6 bases). CDR3 size: 13 residues. The germline CDR1 and CDR2 sequences are SNHLY and FYNNEI. Trimming pared 6 bases from V and 2 bases from J, leaving 11 bases between. The CDR3 coding sequence is TGTGCCAGCAGGGAGACAGGAACCTACGAGCAGTACTTC. It codes for CASRETGTYEQYF. The full variable domain, its missing parts supplied by reference TRBV2 and TRBJ2-7, is EPEVTQTPSHQVTQMGQEVILRCVPISNHLYFYWYRQILGQKVEFLVSFYNNEISEKSEIFDDQFSVERPDGSNFTLKIRSTKLEDSAMYFCASRETGTYEQYFGPGTRLTVT.

This rearrangement joins TRBV7-9 to TRBJ2-5; D possibly corresponds to TRBD1 (6 bases). CDR1 is SEHNR, CDR2 FQNEAQ, per germline (reference sequence). Trimming stripped 5 bases from V and 5 bases from J, with 15 bases between. This CDR3 spans 14 amino acids. In nucleotides, the CDR3 is TGTGCCAGCAGCCACCGGACAGAGAGGGAGACCCAGTACTTC. Encoded protein: CASSHRTERETQYF.

The J gene is TRBJ1-1, the V gene TRBV7-3; possible D gene TRBD1, 5 bases. Germline lookup yields CDR1 SGHTA and CDR2 FQGTGA. The CDR3 loop spans 14 amino acids. The V end was cut by 4 bases, the J end by 5 bases, with 14 bases between. The CDR3 nucleotides are TGTGCCAGCAGCTCCAATGGGGCGAGGACTGAAGCTTTCTTT. It encodes CASSSNGARTEAFF.

The V and J genes are TRBV14 and TRBJ2-2, with D possibly being TRBD2 (7 bases). Germline CDR1 SGHDN, CDR2 FVKESK. With 1 base removed from V and 5 bases from J, the gap between germline ends came to 14 bases. The CDR3 covers 16 residues. The CDR3 DNA reads TGTGCCAGCAGCCAAGTGGGGGGGCAGGCGACCGGGGAGCTGTTTTTT. Encoded protein: CASSQVGGQATGELFF.

This chain joins TRBV18 and TRBJ1-2, with a tentative D call TRBD1 (6 bases). V lost 3 bases and J 4 bases, leaving 18 bases between the germline ends. In germline, CDR1 is KGHSH, CDR2 LQKENI. The CDR3 spans 16 residues. The DNA for the CDR3 is TGTGCCAGCTCACCTGAGGGGGTAGGACGGCGCTATGGCTACACCTTC. This encodes CASSPEGVGRRYGYTF.

The chain uses TRBV4-2 and TRBJ2-1, with 10 positions matching TRBD1. V was pared by 1 base and J by 7 bases, with 7 bases of the junction left unmatched. Germline V gene data show CDR1 as LGHNA and CDR2 as YNFKEQ. The CDR3 sequence is 16 residues long. CDR3 sequence: CASSQGRQGAGNEQFF. The CDR3 nucleotides are TGTGCCAGCAGCCAAGGCCGACAGGGGGCTGGGAATGAGCAGTTCTTC.

This chain connects TRBV18 to TRBJ2-2, with 7 bases that match TRBD1. The germline CDR1 and CDR2 sequences are KGHSH and LQKENI. The CDR3 loop spans 17 amino acids. Trimming at V came to 1 base and at J to 1 base, leaving 6 bases not matched to a gene. The CDR3 spells CASSPRQGLENTGELFF. The DNA for the CDR3 is TGTGCCAGCTCACCACGACAGGGATTGGAGAACACCGGGGAGCTGTTTTTT. Full variable domain (rest looked up from reference TRBV18 and TRBJ2-2): NAGVMQNPRHLVRRRGQEARLRCSPMKGHSHVYWYRQLPEEGLKFMVYLQKENIIDESGMPKERFSAEFPKEGPSILRIQQVVRGDSAAYFCASSPRQGLENTGELFFGEGSRLTVL.

This sequence joins TRBV6-5 and TRBJ2-3, with D possibly being TRBD2 (6 bases). CDR3 length: 15 amino acids. Trimming took 6 bases from V and 3 from J, leaving 16 bases between them. Germline lookup yields CDR1 MNHEY and CDR2 SVGAGI. The CDR3 DNA is TGTGCCAGCAGCCCCGGGACTCTTGGGACAGATACGCAGTATTTT. Amino acid sequence: CASSPGTLGTDTQYF.

Only one count was recorded for this clone. The chain couples TRBV9 to TRBJ1-2; weak D call: TRBD1 (6 bases). The CDR3 extends over 14 amino acids. V was pared by 2 bases and J by 5 bases, with 13 bases between. The germline CDR1 and CDR2 sequences are SGDLS and YYNGEE. The CDR3 nucleotides read TGTGCCAGCAGCGTGGGCGACAGGAGATATGGCTACACCTTC. This sequence encodes CASSVGDRRYGYTF.

The rearrangement joins TRBV4-3 to TRBJ2-3; 9 bases line up with TRBD1. V gave up 5 bases and J gave up 6 bases; unmatched junction bases: 6. This CDR3 region has 14 residues. Germline V CDR1 and CDR2: LGHNA, YSLEER. CDR3 in DNA: TGCGCCAGCAGCAGCCGGGACAGGGCTGATACGCAGTATTTT. Translation: CASSSRDRADTQYF.

As DNA, the CDR3 is TGTGCCAGCTCACCATTTGCCAACAGGGCCCCTTATAGCAATCAGCCCCAGCATTTT. Translating it yields CASSPFANRAPYSNQPQHF. V gene TRBV18 combines with J gene TRBJ1-5; perhaps TRBD1 as D (6 bases). Germline assignment: CDR1 KGHSH and CDR2 LQKENI. Trimming cost V 2 bases and J 0 bases, with 20 bases left between them. The CDR3 length is 19 residues.

This rearrangement joins TRBV19 to TRBJ2-2; D is unresolved. The V end lost 7 bases, the J end lost 4 bases, and 10 bases lay between the germline ends. CDR3 length: 13 amino acids. Looked up from germline, CDR1 is LNHDA and CDR2 is SQIVND (reference sequence). This chain's CDR3 is CASTPSSTGELFF. CDR3 sequence (DNA): TGTGCCAGTACCCCGTCGTCCACCGGGGAGCTGTTTTTT. The entire variable domain, with the rest obtained from reference TRBV19 and TRBJ2-2, is as follows: DGGITQSPKYLFRKEGQNVTLSCEQNLNHDAMYWYRQDPGQGLRLIYYSQIVNDFQKGDIAEGYSVSREKKESFPLTVTSAQKNPTAFYLCASTPSSTGELFFGEGSRLTVL.